Shown below are 26 T cell receptor beta chains from a single sample sequenced in a study of OX40 agonist ivuxolimab in advanced cancers. Sequenced by immunoSEQ multiplex PCR; TCRdb stores in-frame clones only, minus some. Altogether under 85,000 clones are present, 93% being singletons, with the ten largest covering about 6.6%. This specimen consisted of CD4+ or CD8+ T cells sorted from blood, obtained in a trial of the OX40 agonist ivuxolimab. These receptors originate from an adult with an advanced solid tumor such as melanoma, head and neck, liver or kidney cancer.

The chain joins TRBV7-2 to TRBJ2-5; D possibly corresponds to TRBD2 (5 bases). V was pared by 2 bases and J by 5 bases, with 9 bases between. The CDR3 totals 13 residues. CDR1 is SGHTA, CDR2 FQGNSA, per germline. CDR3 coding DNA: TGTGCCAGCAGCTTAAGAGCGGACGAGACCCAGTACTTC. This gives the protein CASSLRADETQYF. Variable domain in full (rest from reference TRBV7-2 and TRBJ2-5): GAGVSQSPSNKVTEKGKDVELRCDPISGHTALYWYRQSLGQGLEFLIYFQGNSAPDKSGLPSDRFSAERTGGSVSTLTIQRTQQEDSAVYLCASSLRADETQYFGPGTRLLVL.

CDR3 sequence reads: CATSRDDRTPSSGNTIYF. The CDR3 DNA sequence: TGTGCCACCAGCAGAGATGACAGGACACCGAGCTCTGGAAACACCATATATTTT. This chain connects TRBV15 to TRBJ1-3; D possibly corresponds to TRBD1 (6 bases). Trimming took 0 bases from V and 0 from J, leaving 15 bases between them. Germline CDR1 reads LNHNV; CDR2 reads YYDKDF (reference sequence). The CDR3 totals 18 residues.

This clone was counted a single time. The chain joins TRBV19 to TRBJ2-5, with D uncertain. The CDR3 runs to 12 residues. The germline V gene has CDR1 LNHDA and CDR2 SQIVND (reference sequence). V gave up 3 bases and J gave up 4 bases, with 6 bases separating them. This CDR3 is CASSIWGETQYF. The DNA for the CDR3 is TGTGCCAGTAGTATCTGGGGAGAGACCCAGTACTTC. Drawing the rest from reference TRBV19 and TRBJ2-5, the complete variable domain is DGGITQSPKYLFRKEGQNVTLSCEQNLNHDAMYWYRQDPGQGLRLIYYSQIVNDFQKGDIAEGYSVSREKKESFPLTVTSAQKNPTAFYLCASSIWGETQYFGPGTRLLVL.

The V gene is TRBV27, the J gene TRBJ1-1; no reliable D call. The CDR3 has 14 residues. Germline V lookup: CDR1 MNHEY, CDR2 SMNVEV (reference sequence). Trimming removed 6 bases at V and 3 bases at J, with 14 bases between. The CDR3: CASSLVYRDTEAFF. CDR3 bases: TGTGCCAGCAGCCTGGTGTATCGGGACACTGAAGCTTTCTTT.

This clone was picked up a small number of times. This chain joins TRBV6-5 and TRBJ1-6; 9 bases are shared with TRBD1. After removal of 6 bases from V and 7 bases from J, the junction contained 4 bases not matched to a gene. Germline CDR1 reads MNHEY; CDR2 reads SVGAGI. This CDR3 is built from 14 residues. The chain's CDR3 is CASSLGQGNSPLHF. The CDR3 DNA sequence: TGTGCCAGCAGCCTGGGACAGGGAAATTCACCCCTCCACTTT.

V gene TRBV18 combines with J gene TRBJ2-3; no clear D gene. CDR1 and CDR2 (germline): KGHSH, LQKENI. CDR3 length: 14 residues. The V and J ends lost 3 bases and 0 bases respectively, with 7 bases between them. CDR3: CASSPGPSTDTQYF. CDR3 coding DNA: TGTGCCAGCTCACCTGGACCTAGCACAGATACGCAGTATTTT.

This sequence joins TRBV5-5 and TRBJ2-7; 8 bases agree with TRBD1. The V segment lost 2 bases and the J segment 3 bases; nucleotides outside the gene matches: 4. Per the germline V gene, CDR1 is SGHKS and CDR2 is YYEKEE (reference sequence). This CDR3 is built from 14 residues. The DNA for the CDR3 is TGTGCCAGCAGCTTCTTGGACAGGGACTACGAGCAGTACTTC. Its translation is CASSFLDRDYEQYF. The full variable domain, in which reference TRBV5-5 and TRBJ2-7 provide the parts outside the CDR3, is DAGVTQSPTHLIKTRGQQVTLRCSPISGHKSVSWYQQVLGQGPQFIFQYYEKEERGRGNFPDRFSARQFPNYSSELNVNALLLGDSALYLCASSFLDRDYEQYFGPGTRLTVT.

The gene calls are TRBV10-2 and TRBJ2-1; 7 nucleotides line up with TRBD2. Germline V gene data show CDR1 as WSHSY and CDR2 as SAAADI. The CDR3 totals 14 residues. Trimming took 5 bases from V and 3 from J; bases not matched to a gene: 4. Here the CDR3 reads CASSTSDDYNEQFF. As DNA, the CDR3 is TGCGCCAGCAGTACTAGCGACGACTACAATGAGCAGTTCTTC.

The chain carries TRBV5-4 and TRBJ1-2; a weak D match, TRBD1 (5 bases). Trimming took 4 bases from V and 2 from J, leaving 12 bases between them. Germline assignment: CDR1 SGHNT and CDR2 YYREEE (reference sequence). CDR3 length: 14 residues. In DNA form, the CDR3 reads TGTGCCAGCAGCCCAAGGAAGGGGAACTATGGCTACACCTTC. It encodes CASSPRKGNYGYTF.

V gene TRBV7-8 combines with J gene TRBJ1-1, with D tentatively TRBD1 (5 bases). The CDR3 length is 15 residues. Trimming cost V 5 bases and J 5 bases, with 18 bases left between them. CDR1 SGHVS and CDR2 FQNEAQ come from the germline V gene. In nucleotides, the CDR3 is TGTGCCAGCAGCCAGGGACGTCCCCCGGCGACTGAAGCTTTCTTT. This codes for CASSQGRPPATEAFF.

This chain connects TRBV7-3 to TRBJ1-1, with D perhaps TRBD1 (6 bases). CDR1 is SGHTA, CDR2 FQGTGA, per germline. V dropped 6 bases and J dropped 6 bases, with 17 bases sitting between them. The CDR3 sequence is 14 residues long. The CDR3 loop reads CASSFLGGAAEAFF. The CDR3 DNA reads TGTGCCAGCAGTTTTCTTGGGGGGGCCGCTGAAGCTTTCTTT.

The chain has TRBV27 and TRBJ2-7, with 10 nucleotides matching TRBD1. CDR3 size: 17 residues. Germline values: CDR1 MNHEY, CDR2 SMNVEV (reference sequence). J gave up 2 bases and V 2 bases, and 9 bases lay outside the gene matches. This CDR3 is CASSLDRQGAIAYEQYF. In nucleotides, the CDR3 is TGTGCCAGCAGTTTAGACCGACAGGGGGCGATCGCCTACGAGCAGTACTTC.

The rearrangement links TRBV5-1 to TRBJ2-2, with 13 bases matching TRBD2. CDR3 length: 18 amino acids. V lost 3 bases and J lost 0; bases outside the gene matches: 5. Germline-derived CDR1 and CDR2 are SGHRS and YFSETQ. CDR3: CASSWRTSGSSNTGELFF. The CDR3 nucleotides are TGCGCCAGCAGCTGGCGGACTAGCGGGAGCTCGAACACCGGGGAGCTGTTTTTT.

CDR3 region: CASSRTGANSPLHF. CDR3 nucleotide sequence: TGTGCCAGCAGCAGGACAGGGGCCAATTCACCCCTCCACTTT. This sequence joins TRBV11-2 and TRBJ1-6; 9 bases line up with TRBD1. The germline gives CDR1 SGHAT, CDR2 FQNNGV. This CDR3 has 14 residues. The trim removed 5 bases at V and 7 bases at J, leaving 3 bases unmatched.

The gene calls are TRBV19 and TRBJ2-7, with D hard to call. The V and J ends lost 4 bases and 3 bases respectively, with 4 bases between them. The CDR3 is 11 amino acids. Germline V gene sequence: CDR1 LNHDA, CDR2 SQIVND (reference sequence). As DNA, the CDR3 is TGTGCCAGTAGTACCGGCTACGAGCAGTACTTC. Translation gives CASSTGYEQYF.

The chain couples TRBV10-2 to TRBJ1-6; D is unresolved. CDR1 and CDR2 (germline): WSHSY, SAAADI. Trimming removed 4 bases from V and 11 bases from J, with 21 bases in between. The CDR3 is 16 residues long. This CDR3 is CASSVPQAEYGAPLHF. For the CDR3, the DNA is TGCGCCAGCAGTGTTCCCCAGGCCGAATATGGTGCACCCCTCCACTTT.

J is TRBJ2-2 and V is TRBV5-4; TRBD1 or TRBD2 may be the D gene (5 bases each). Germline lookup yields CDR1 SGHNT and CDR2 YYREEE (reference sequence). CDR3 size: 13 residues. V gave up 4 bases and J gave up 7 bases, with 11 bases separating them. The chain's CDR3 is CASSVGTGGELFF. CDR3 DNA sequence: TGTGCCAGCAGCGTAGGGACGGGCGGGGAGCTGTTTTTT.

The chain joins TRBV19 to TRBJ2-2; D is ambiguous. In germline, CDR1 is LNHDA, CDR2 SQIVND (reference sequence). This CDR3 is 12 amino acids long. V lost 0 bases, J lost 9 bases, and 5 bases lay in between. The CDR3 sequence is CASSIEGWELFF. CDR3 nucleotide sequence: TGTGCCAGTAGTATAGAGGGCTGGGAGCTGTTTTTT.

This clone appeared a single time. The chain carries TRBV18 and TRBJ1-3; D unclear. Germline assignment: CDR1 KGHSH and CDR2 LQKENI. V lost 0 bases and J lost 4, with 10 bases in between. CDR3 size: 15 residues. In nucleotides, the CDR3 is TGTGCCAGCTCACCACCTGGAGCTATAGGAAACACCATATATTTT. Translating gives CASSPPGAIGNTIYF.

The CDR3 reads CASSLQVYLYGYTF. CDR3 bases: TGTGCCAGCAGTCTACAGGTATACCTCTATGGCTACACCTTC. The chain couples TRBV28 to TRBJ1-2; TRBD1 might be the D (5 bases). The CDR3 is 14 residues long. The V gene lost 5 bases and the J gene lost 4 bases, with 14 bases spanning the gap. The germline CDR1 and CDR2 sequences are MDHEN and SYDVKM.

V is TRBV1 and J is TRBJ1-5. TRBV1 represents a pseudogene. The CDR3 is 13 residues long. CDR3 nucleotide sequence: TGCACCACCACGGGAATTAGCAATCAGCCCCAGCATTTT. Amino acids: CTTTGISNQPQHF.

The chain is built from TRBV7-3 and TRBJ2-1; D may correspond to TRBD1 or TRBD2 (5 bases each). Trimming removed 4 bases from V and 4 bases from J, with 14 bases in between. CDR1 SGHTA and CDR2 FQGTGA come from the germline V gene. The CDR3 spans 15 residues. The CDR3 spells CASSSPGASYNEQFF. CDR3 DNA sequence: TGTGCCAGCAGCTCCCCCGGGGCTTCTTACAATGAGCAGTTCTTC.

This clone was found once. The chain carries TRBV5-4 and TRBJ2-2; D may correspond to TRBD1 or TRBD2 (5 bases each). Germline V gene sequence: CDR1 SGHNT, CDR2 YYREEE (reference sequence). This CDR3 region has 14 residues. V lost 4 bases, J lost 7 bases, and 14 bases lay in between. CDR3 sequence (DNA): TGTGCCAGCAGCCGGGACCGTGAGGGCGGGGAGCTGTTTTTT. Protein product: CASSRDREGGELFF.

The chain carries TRBV6-1 and TRBJ2-7, with 7 positions matching TRBD1. The V segment lost 5 bases and the J segment 0 bases; nucleotides outside the gene matches: 7. CDR1 and CDR2 (germline): MNHNS, SASEGT. The CDR3 sequence is 15 residues long. CDR3 sequence reads: CASSFTGASSYEQYF. Written as DNA, the CDR3 is TGTGCCAGCAGTTTCACAGGGGCCAGCTCCTACGAGCAGTACTTC.

J is TRBJ1-2 and V is TRBV29-1, with D possibly matching TRBD1 (5 bases). With 7 bases removed from V and 6 bases from J, the gap between germline ends came to 12 bases. Looked up from germline, CDR1 is SQVTM and CDR2 is ANQGSEA. This CDR3 spans 11 amino acids. CDR3: CSAETGDGYTF. The CDR3, as DNA: TGCAGCGCCGAAACGGGGGATGGCTACACCTTC.

The V call is TRBV7-9, the J call TRBJ2-7, with D perhaps given as TRBD1 or TRBD2 (6 bases each). Germline-derived CDR1 and CDR2 are SEHNR and FQNEAQ (reference sequence). The germline V and J ends were trimmed by 1 base and 4 bases, with 23 bases remaining between them. The CDR3 extends over 18 amino acids. CDR3 sequence reads: CASSLGGASESRLYEQYF. CDR3 in DNA: TGTGCCAGCAGCTTAGGGGGGGCTAGCGAGTCGAGGTTGTACGAGCAGTACTTC.